Below are 29 T cell receptor beta chains sequenced from a single sample in a study of CD8+ T cells in alopecia areata listed by TCRdb under 2018. Preparation of the library involved the immunoSEQ multiplex PCR assay. RNA was extracted from all samples and reverse transcribed into cDNA, which served as template for TCR sequencing. Drawn from immuneACCESS, this table holds only the in-frame rearrangements with V and J called that TCRdb kept. Clones are partly lost; checked studies trace under half to an unresolved V gene and leave the rest unexplained. For this sample, roughly 120,000 clones are listed, none of them singletons. Around 20% of the sample goes to the ten largest clones. Sample: lesional skin. These receptor sequences come from a C3H/HeJ mouse with alopecia areata. Mice of this strain bear MHC haplotype H2-k.

There are many counts of this clone. Gene names and germline refer to mouse. The read comes to an end 4 residues before the CDR3 does, leaving the germline J gene to fill in the end. Other DNA variants within this sample encode the same CDR3. The chain employs TRBV13-3 and TRBJ1-2; 9 bases align to TRBD1. CDR3 size: 15 residues. Germline loops: CDR1 NNHDY, CDR2 SYVADS. Germline trimming cut 2 bases from V and 3 bases from J; bases unmatched to any gene: 5. The CDR3 loop reads CASSDAGQGHSDYTF. The CDR3 DNA, read in part, is TGTGCCAGCAGTGACGCGGGACAGGGACACTCC.

Turning to this clone: Germline and genes: mouse. The read falls 4 residues short of the CDR3 end, and the missing part is taken from the germline J gene. This chain connects TRBV13-3 to TRBJ1-2; 8 bases agree with TRBD1. In germline, CDR1 is NNHDY, CDR2 SYVADS. V trimming: 2 bases; J trimming: 2 bases; junction bases outside the gene matches: 2. This CDR3 has 14 residues. Partial CDR3 DNA: TGTGCCAGCAGTGACTGGGACAGGAACTCC. Translated, it gives CASSDWDRNS. The CDR3 reads in full as CASSDWDRNSDYTF.

As regards this clone: The genes are named according to mouse. The DNA ends 4 residues before the CDR3 does, and the rest of the CDR3 is filled in from the germline J gene. The rearrangement links TRBV13-3 to TRBJ2-5; 9 bases agree with TRBD2. CDR3 length equals 14 residues. Looked up from germline, CDR1 is NNHDY and CDR2 is SYVADS. The CDR3 spells CASSGPGLGDTQYF. The CDR3 DNA, read in part, is TGTGCCAGCAGTGGACCGGGACTGGGAGAC.

Remarks on this clone: Gene names and germline refer to mouse. Read sequence stops 4 residues before the CDR3 end, and the germline J gene provides the missing end. The V and J genes are TRBV19 and TRBJ2-1, with a weak D call TRBD2 (6 bases). Germline CDR1 and CDR2: FNHDT and SITEND (reference sequence). The length of the CDR3 is 15 residues. Trimming took 1 base from V and 1 from J, leaving 9 bases between them. The sequenced part of the CDR3 DNA is TGTGCCAGCAGTATAAGGCTGGGGAACTATGCT. It yields the protein CASSIRLGNYA. The entire CDR3 sequence reads CASSIRLGNYAEQFF.

This clone occurred a few times. The genes are named according to mouse. The read terminates 4 residues before the CDR3 end, so the remaining end is supplied by the germline J gene. The chain joins TRBV17 to TRBJ2-1, with unresolved D. The CDR3 loop spans 14 amino acids. Germline values: CDR1 MNHDT, CDR2 YYDKIL. Deletions cut 3 bases from V and 0 bases from J, with 6 bases between. The CDR3 sequence: CASSSHNNYAEQFF. The sequenced CDR3 bases are TGTGCTAGCAGTAGCCACAATAACTATGCT.

This clone came up a few times. Each gene name is a mouse one. Read sequence stops 4 residues before the CDR3 end, and the germline J gene provides the missing end. J is TRBJ2-1 and V is TRBV13-3; 9 bases fit TRBD2. V shed 0 bases and J 1 base; nucleotides not matched to a gene: 5. Germline-derived CDR1 and CDR2 are NNHDY and SYVADS. The CDR3 consists of 17 residues. The covered CDR3 bases are TGTGCCAGCAGTGATGACTGGGGGGAGGGGAACTATGCT. Protein: CASSDDWGEGNYA. The complete CDR3 reads CASSDDWGEGNYAEQFF.

This clone showed up just a few times. The germline and genes are mouse ones. The CDR3 goes on 4 residues after the read ends, and that part is filled in from the germline J gene. The V call is TRBV13-3, the J call TRBJ2-1, with 11 nucleotides matching TRBD1. Germline assignment: CDR1 NNHDY and CDR2 SYVADS. This CDR3 is 16 amino acids long. This CDR3 is CASSDASRTGGAEQFF. Partial CDR3 DNA: TGTGCCAGCAGTGATGCATCAAGGACAGGGGGCGCT.

This clone was detected a few times. Gene names are the mouse ones. With the read ending 4 residues before the CDR3 end, the germline J gene is used to fill in that end. V gene TRBV13-1 combines with J gene TRBJ2-1; TRBD2 matches 9 bases. V dropped 9 bases and J dropped 3; count of bases not matched to a gene: 4. This CDR3 is 13 amino acids long. CDR1 is NSHNY, CDR2 SYGAGN, per germline. CDR3 protein: CAIPTGGYAEQFF. The CDR3 DNA, read in part, is TGTGCCATTCCGACTGGGGGCTATGCT.

This clone was seen only a few times. Mouse germline and gene names are used. The observed sequence ends 4 residues before the CDR3 terminus, with the missing tail filled in from the germline J gene. This chain connects TRBV13-3 to TRBJ1-2; 7 nucleotides line up with TRBD1. This CDR3 is 12 amino acids long. Germline V gives CDR1 NNHDY, CDR2 SYVADS. The DNA read from the CDR3 is TGTGCCAGCAGCCCCGACAGGGCC. This codes for CASSPDRA. The whole CDR3 sequence is CASSPDRADYTF.

Of note for this clone: Gene names and germline match the mouse. The read comes to an end 4 residues before the CDR3 does, leaving the germline J gene to fill in the end. The genes are TRBV17 and TRBJ2-7, with 8 bases that match TRBD1. The CDR3 contains 14 residues. The V gene's germline CDR1 is MNHDT and CDR2 YYDKIL. V lost 3 bases, J lost 3 bases, and 4 bases stayed unmatched. CDR3 in amino acids: CASSSDRGDYEQYF. CDR3 DNA (partial): TGTGCTAGCAGTAGTGACAGGGGTGACTAT.

The sample holds many counts of this clone. The genes are named according to mouse. This sample also contains other DNA sequences that code for the same CDR3. Partial CDR3 DNA: TGTGCCAGCAGTGACCCCCAGGGTGGTGCAGAA. It translates to CASSDPQGGAE. The CDR3 in full is CASSDPQGGAETLYF. The chain uses TRBV13-3 and TRBJ2-3; D perhaps matches TRBD1 (5 bases). Read coverage stops 4 residues before the CDR3 terminus; the germline J gene supplies the remainder. V lost 2 bases, J lost 1 base, and 11 bases lay in between. The CDR3 runs 15 residues. CDR1 and CDR2 from the germline V gene are NNHDY and SYVADS.

This clone turned up a few times. Gene labels here are mouse ones. The read terminates 4 residues before the CDR3 end, so the remaining end is supplied by the germline J gene. The gene calls are TRBV13-1 and TRBJ2-1; 9 positions agree with TRBD1. CDR1 is NSHNY and CDR2 is SYGAGN in the germline V gene. Losses at the gene ends were 0 bases for V and 3 bases for J; bases not matched to a gene: 4. This CDR3 comprises 16 residues. The CDR3 DNA, read in part, is TGTGCCAGCAGTGATGCCTTGACAGGGGGCTATGCT. It encodes CASSDALTGGYA. The full CDR3 reads CASSDALTGGYAEQFF.

For this clone: All gene names here are mouse names. The read ends 4 residues before the CDR3 terminus; that terminus is restored from the germline J gene. This chain connects TRBV13-3 to TRBJ2-4; 11 nucleotides match TRBD1. Germline assignment: CDR1 NNHDY and CDR2 SYVADS. The CDR3 covers 16 residues. V was pared by 3 bases and J by 1 base, with 4 bases of the junction left unmatched. The CDR3 bases that were read are TGTGCCAGCAGTGTGCCGGGACAGGGGGGTCAAAAC. It is translated as CASSVPGQGGQN. The full CDR3 sequence reads CASSVPGQGGQNTLYF.

In regard to this clone: Gene names are the mouse ones. The CDR3 extends 4 residues past the end of the read, so its final part is completed from the germline J gene. The chain is built from TRBV13-1 and TRBJ1-4, with D possibly TRBD1 on 6 matching bases. This CDR3 has 15 residues. Germline CDR1 is NSHNY and CDR2 is SYGAGN. The V end was cut by 7 bases, the J end by 1 base, with 14 bases between. The part of the CDR3 DNA that was read is TGTGCCAGCTCCCCCGGGGGGCGTTCCAACGAA. Translating gives CASSPGGRSNE. The entire CDR3 sequence reads CASSPGGRSNERLFF.

The table lists this clone with a few counts. Germline and genes: mouse. The DNA ends 4 residues before the CDR3 does, and the rest of the CDR3 is filled in from the germline J gene. V is TRBV1 and J is TRBJ2-1; D is perhaps TRBD1 (6 bases). V lost 2 bases and J lost 4, with 12 bases in between. The germline V gene has CDR1 NSQYPW and CDR2 LRSPGD (reference sequence). The length of the CDR3 is 15 residues. Incomplete CDR3 DNA: TGCACCTGCAGTGCAAGACAGGAGGGATATGCT. This sequence encodes CTCSARQEGYA. The full CDR3 sequence reads CTCSARQEGYAEQFF.

Note on this clone: Gene names are the mouse ones. From the germline J gene comes the end of the CDR3, since the read stops 4 residues before it. This chain joins TRBV19 and TRBJ2-1, with 9 bases aligning to TRBD2. The CDR3 loop spans 16 amino acids. Germline V gene sequence: CDR1 FNHDT, CDR2 SITEND (reference sequence). The trim removed 0 bases at V and 3 bases at J, leaving 4 bases unmatched. The CDR3 protein is CASSIELGGLYAEQFF. The sequenced CDR3 bases are TGTGCCAGCAGTATAGAACTGGGGGGCCTCTATGCT.

This clone was recorded at least ten times. Each gene name is a mouse one. Read sequence stops 4 residues before the CDR3 end, and the germline J gene provides the missing end. This sequence joins TRBV13-3 and TRBJ2-7; D perhaps matches TRBD2 (6 bases). The CDR3 totals 13 residues. Germline-derived CDR1 and CDR2 are NNHDY and SYVADS. Trimming shortened V by 9 bases and J by 0 bases, and 13 bases separated the two germline ends. CDR3 DNA, as far as it was read: TGTGCCACCTCTACTGGGAACTCCTAT. It is translated as CATSTGNSY. The entire CDR3 is CATSTGNSYEQYF.

A word on this clone: The TCRdb protein fails to match the DNA translation at residue 13; the protein reported here was translated from the DNA. The genes and germline here are from mouse. The CDR3 extends 3 residues past the end of the read, so its final part is completed from the germline J gene. The genes are TRBV13-3 and TRBJ1-3; 9 nucleotides agree with TRBD1. The V gene's germline CDR1 is NNHDY and CDR2 SYVADS. V shed 0 bases and J 4 bases; nucleotides not matched to a gene: 5. The CDR3 is made up of 16 amino acids. This CDR3 reads CASSDASDRGGNTLYF. The sequenced part of the CDR3 DNA is TGTGCCAGCAGTGATGCATCGGACAGGGGAGGAAATACG. The full variable domain, its missing parts supplied by reference TRBV13-3 and TRBJ1-3, is EAAVTQSPRSKVAVTGGKVTLSCHQTNNHDYMYWYRQDTGHGLRLIHYSYVADSTEKGDIPDGYKASRPSQENFSLILELASLSQTAVYFCASSDASDRGGNTLYFGEGSRLIVV.

This clone was counted only a few times. Gene names denote mouse genes. Incomplete CDR3 DNA: TGTGCCAGCAGTGATGAAGGGACAGGGGGTTCCGAA. Translated: CASSDEGTGGSE. The CDR3 reads in full as CASSDEGTGGSERLFF. The gene calls are TRBV13-3 and TRBJ1-4, with 11 bases matching TRBD1. The read halts 4 residues ahead of the CDR3 end, with the missing end drawn from the germline J gene. This CDR3 spans 16 amino acids. Germline assignment: CDR1 NNHDY and CDR2 SYVADS.

In the case of this clone: The gene names given are mouse names. Coverage ceases 4 residues before the CDR3 finishes, and the germline J gene fills in the end. Other DNA sequences in the same sample also yield this CDR3. The gene calls are TRBV17 and TRBJ2-3, with 11 bases fitting TRBD2. The CDR3 contains 17 residues. V dropped 0 bases and J dropped 3; count of bases not matched to a gene: 5. Germline V gene sequence: CDR1 MNHDT, CDR2 YYDKIL. The CDR3 loop reads CASSRDRGLGGAETLYF. Partial CDR3 DNA: TGTGCTAGCAGTAGAGATCGTGGACTGGGGGGAGCAGAA. Using reference TRBV17 and TRBJ2-3 for the parts outside the CDR3, the full variable domain is DTTVKQNPRYKLARVGKPVNLICSQTMNHDTMYWYQKKPNQAPKLLLFYYDKILNREADTFEKFQSSRPNNSFCSLYIGSAGLEYSAMYLCASSRDRGLGGAETLYFGSGTRLTVL.

In its sample, this clone was seen a few times. The gene names here belong to mouse. The read ends 4 residues before the CDR3 terminus; that terminus is restored from the germline J gene. This chain uses TRBV1 with TRBJ1-1; D is ambiguous. Trimming took 0 bases from V and 3 from J, leaving 11 bases between them. From germline, CDR1 is NSQYPW and CDR2 LRSPGD (reference sequence). There are 15 residues in the CDR3. CDR3 sequence reads: CTCSADLGWDTEVFF. Incomplete CDR3 DNA: TGCACCTGCAGTGCAGATCTGGGGTGGGACACA.

This clone occurred a few times. Mouse germline and gene names are used. This chain's CDR3 is CASSTGGRSAETLYF. The sequenced CDR3 bases are TGTGCCAGCAGTACTGGGGGGCGGAGTGCAGAA. This chain joins TRBV13-3 and TRBJ2-3; TRBD2 matches at 9 bases. The CDR3 end lies 4 residues beyond the end of the read and is filled in from the germline J gene. With 4 bases clipped from V and 0 bases from J, the junction kept 3 bases outside the gene matches. CDR3 size: 15 residues. The germline gives CDR1 NNHDY, CDR2 SYVADS.

This clone was seen a few times. Gene names and germline refer to mouse. CDR3 sequence reads: CASSDWGAEGDYAEQFF. CDR3 DNA, as far as it was read: TGTGCCAGCAGTGATTGGGGGGCGGAGGGGGACTATGCT. The rearrangement joins TRBV13-3 to TRBJ2-1; D perhaps matches TRBD2 (7 bases). From the germline J gene comes the end of the CDR3, since the read stops 4 residues before it. V lost 1 base, J lost 2 bases, and 16 bases lay in between. In germline, CDR1 is NNHDY, CDR2 SYVADS. The CDR3 runs 17 residues.

This clone has just a few counts. Mouse gene names apply. Read coverage stops 4 residues before the CDR3 terminus; the germline J gene supplies the remainder. This chain links TRBV13-3 with TRBJ1-4; the match to TRBD1 covers 7 bases. CDR1 and CDR2 (germline): NNHDY, SYVADS. V was clipped by 4 bases and J by 3 bases; unmatched bases: 3. This CDR3 region has 14 residues. CDR3 DNA, as far as it was read: TGTGCCAGCAGTCGACAGGGACCCAACGAA. Protein: CASSRQGPNE. The whole CDR3 reads CASSRQGPNERLFF.

Regarding this clone: At residue 10, the translated DNA and the protein in TCRdb do not agree; the protein given here is derived from the DNA. The gene symbols are mouse symbols. Read coverage stops 3 residues before the CDR3 terminus; the germline J gene supplies the remainder. The chain employs TRBV14 and TRBJ1-3; weak D call: TRBD1 (6 bases). The CDR3 has 13 residues. In germline, CDR1 is SGHDT, CDR2 FRDEAV. Trimming cost V 2 bases and J 5 bases, with 8 bases left between them. The CDR3 bases that were read are TGTGCCAGCAGTTTTGGGGGGCGAAATACG. This encodes CASSFGGRNT. The entire CDR3 reads CASSFGGRNTLYF.

This clone was detected only a few times. Gene names and germline refer to mouse. The read ends 4 residues shy of where the CDR3 ends; the end is completed using the germline J gene. The J gene is TRBJ1-4, the V gene TRBV19, with D hard to call. V was shortened by 4 bases and J by 5 bases, with 9 bases between the two germline ends. Germline V gene data show CDR1 as FNHDT and CDR2 as SITEND (reference sequence). The CDR3 consists of 13 residues. CDR3 sequence: CASSLGRNERLFF. The DNA read from the CDR3 is TGTGCCAGCAGTTTGGGGAGAAACGAA.

This clone was seen a handful of times. The gene names here belong to mouse. CDR3 bases read: TGTGCCAGCAGTATCCGGGACTGGGATAGTCAAAAC. This translates into CASSIRDWDSQN. The whole CDR3 sequence reads CASSIRDWDSQNTLYF. V gene TRBV13-3 combines with J gene TRBJ2-4; 9 positions agree with TRBD2. The read falls 4 residues short of the CDR3 end, and the missing part is taken from the germline J gene. The CDR3 has 16 amino acids. Trimming at V came to 4 bases and at J to 0 bases, leaving 6 bases not matched to a gene. CDR1 is NNHDY, CDR2 SYVADS, per germline.

This clone has more than one count but fewer than ten. Genes and germline are mouse. The read ends 4 residues early relative to the CDR3; the germline J gene fills the gap. The chain employs TRBV13-2 and TRBJ2-4, with D maybe TRBD2 (6 bases). Germline V CDR1 and CDR2: NNHNN, SYGAGS (reference sequence). The CDR3 is made up of 14 amino acids. Trimming cost V 2 bases and J 2 bases, with 9 bases left between them. The CDR3 region is CASGESGVQNTLYF. The part of the CDR3 DNA that was read is TGTGCCAGCGGTGAATCTGGGGTTCAAAAC.

Of note for this clone: Gene names follow the mouse nomenclature. Read coverage stops 4 residues before the CDR3 terminus; the germline J gene supplies the remainder. The chain couples TRBV17 to TRBJ2-3; possible D gene TRBD2, 6 bases. The CDR3 is 15 residues long. The V end was cut by 1 base, the J end by 0 bases, with 8 bases between. Germline CDR1 reads MNHDT; CDR2 reads YYDKIL. Incomplete CDR3 DNA: TGTGCTAGCAGTAGAGGACTGGATAGTGCAGAA. It yields the protein CASSRGLDSAE. The whole CDR3 region reads CASSRGLDSAETLYF.